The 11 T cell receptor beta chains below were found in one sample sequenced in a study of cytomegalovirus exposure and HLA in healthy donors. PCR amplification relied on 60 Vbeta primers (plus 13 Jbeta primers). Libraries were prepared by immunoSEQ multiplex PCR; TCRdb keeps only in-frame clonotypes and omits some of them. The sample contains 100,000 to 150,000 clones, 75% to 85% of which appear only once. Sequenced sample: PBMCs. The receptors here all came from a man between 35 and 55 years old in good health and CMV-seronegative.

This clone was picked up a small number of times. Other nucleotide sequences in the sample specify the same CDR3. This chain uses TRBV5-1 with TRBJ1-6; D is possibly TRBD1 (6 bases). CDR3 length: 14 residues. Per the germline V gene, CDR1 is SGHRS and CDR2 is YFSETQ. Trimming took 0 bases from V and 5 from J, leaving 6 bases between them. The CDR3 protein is CASSLGQDNSPLHF. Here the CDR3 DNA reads TGCGCCAGCAGCTTGGGACAGGATAATTCACCCCTCCACTTT.

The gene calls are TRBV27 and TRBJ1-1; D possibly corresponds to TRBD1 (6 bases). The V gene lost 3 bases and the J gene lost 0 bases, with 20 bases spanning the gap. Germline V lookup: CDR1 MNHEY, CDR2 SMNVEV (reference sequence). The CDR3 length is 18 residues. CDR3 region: CASSFRVRGIRMNTEAFF. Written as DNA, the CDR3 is TGTGCCAGCAGTTTTCGGGTCAGGGGAATAAGAATGAACACTGAAGCTTTCTTT.

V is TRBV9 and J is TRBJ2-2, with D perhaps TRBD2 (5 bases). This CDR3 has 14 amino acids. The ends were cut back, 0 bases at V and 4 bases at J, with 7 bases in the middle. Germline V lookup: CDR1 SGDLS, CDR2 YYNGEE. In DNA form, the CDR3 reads TGTGCCAGCAGCGTAGATGGGAGCACCGGGGAGCTGTTTTTT. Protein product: CASSVDGSTGELFF.

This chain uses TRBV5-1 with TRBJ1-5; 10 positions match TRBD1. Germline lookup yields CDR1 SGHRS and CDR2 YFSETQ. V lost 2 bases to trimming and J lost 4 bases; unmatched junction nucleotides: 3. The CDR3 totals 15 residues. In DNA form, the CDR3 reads TGCGCCAGCAGCTTACGGACAGGGGGGAATCAGCCCCAGCATTTT. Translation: CASSLRTGGNQPQHF.

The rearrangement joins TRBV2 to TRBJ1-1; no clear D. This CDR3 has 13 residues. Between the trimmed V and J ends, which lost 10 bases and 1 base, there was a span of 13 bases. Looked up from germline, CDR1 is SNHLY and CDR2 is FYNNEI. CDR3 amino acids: CATREETNTEAFF. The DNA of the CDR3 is TGTGCCACGAGGGAGGAAACGAACACTGAAGCTTTCTTT.

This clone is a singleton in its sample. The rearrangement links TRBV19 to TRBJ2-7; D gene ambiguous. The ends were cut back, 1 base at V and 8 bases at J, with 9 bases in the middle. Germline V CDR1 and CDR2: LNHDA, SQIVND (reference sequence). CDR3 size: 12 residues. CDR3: CASSIVHDKQYF. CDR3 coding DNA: TGTGCCAGTAGTATAGTGCACGACAAGCAGTACTTC.

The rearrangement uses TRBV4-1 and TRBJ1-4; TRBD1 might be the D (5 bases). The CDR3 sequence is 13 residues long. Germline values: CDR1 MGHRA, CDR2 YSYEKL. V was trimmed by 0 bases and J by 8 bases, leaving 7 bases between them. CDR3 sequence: CASSQDQGEKLFF. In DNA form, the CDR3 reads TGCGCCAGCAGCCAAGATCAGGGCGAAAAACTGTTTTTT.

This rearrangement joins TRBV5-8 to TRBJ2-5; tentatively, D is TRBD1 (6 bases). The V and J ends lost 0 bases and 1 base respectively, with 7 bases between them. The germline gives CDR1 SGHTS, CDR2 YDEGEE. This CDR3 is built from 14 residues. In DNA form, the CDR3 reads TGTGCCAGCAGCTTGGACAGGGCCCAAGAGACCCAGTACTTC. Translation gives CASSLDRAQETQYF.

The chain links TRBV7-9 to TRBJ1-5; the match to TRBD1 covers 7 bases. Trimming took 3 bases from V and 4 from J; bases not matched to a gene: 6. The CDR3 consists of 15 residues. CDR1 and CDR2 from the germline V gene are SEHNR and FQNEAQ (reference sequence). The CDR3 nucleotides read TGTGCCAGCAGCTTGACAGGGAACCAAAATCAGCCCCAGCATTTT. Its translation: CASSLTGNQNQPQHF.

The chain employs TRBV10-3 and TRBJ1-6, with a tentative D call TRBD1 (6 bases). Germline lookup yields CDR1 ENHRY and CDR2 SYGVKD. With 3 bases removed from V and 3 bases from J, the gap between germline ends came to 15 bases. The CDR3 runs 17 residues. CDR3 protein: CAISETRGAFYNSPLHF. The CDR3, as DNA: TGTGCCATCAGTGAAACCCGGGGGGCTTTCTATAATTCACCCCTCCACTTT.

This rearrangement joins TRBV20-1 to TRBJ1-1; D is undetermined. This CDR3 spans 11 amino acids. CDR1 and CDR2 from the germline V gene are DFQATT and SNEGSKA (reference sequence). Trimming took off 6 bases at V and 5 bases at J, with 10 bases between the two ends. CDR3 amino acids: CSAARGTEAFF. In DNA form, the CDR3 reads TGCAGTGCGGCGCGGGGAACTGAAGCTTTCTTT.